This T cell receptor (beta chain) comes out of a study of shared clonotypes between healthy human individuals. Germline V gene data show CDR1 as LNHDA and CDR2 as SQIVND (reference sequence). The CDR3 length is 15 residues. V gave up 6 bases and J gave up 1 base, with 16 bases separating them. Regarding the study as a whole: Non-shared clonotypes displayed generation probabilities falling below those of clonotypes present in all four donors.

Deep-level settings were used for running the assay. Some clones are missing from TCRdb's copy, which holds only in-frame ones; the method was immunoSEQ multiplex PCR. This repertoire shows about 1.1 million clones, around 77% found once; its top ten account for approximately 0.95%. As for this clone: Its target is unknown.

The rearrangement links TRBV19 to TRBJ2-7, with a possible D match to TRBD1 (5 bases). The receptor's source is a man aged 18 to 29 in good health. Some clones in this sample may be carry-over from other donors' samples. The source material was memory CD4+ T cells from PBMCs. Subset noted: CD45RA-negative fraction. The CDR3 reads CASRDTGVGSYEQYF. CDR3 coding DNA: TGTGCCAGTAGGGATACAGGCGTTGGGTCCTACGAGCAGTACTTC.